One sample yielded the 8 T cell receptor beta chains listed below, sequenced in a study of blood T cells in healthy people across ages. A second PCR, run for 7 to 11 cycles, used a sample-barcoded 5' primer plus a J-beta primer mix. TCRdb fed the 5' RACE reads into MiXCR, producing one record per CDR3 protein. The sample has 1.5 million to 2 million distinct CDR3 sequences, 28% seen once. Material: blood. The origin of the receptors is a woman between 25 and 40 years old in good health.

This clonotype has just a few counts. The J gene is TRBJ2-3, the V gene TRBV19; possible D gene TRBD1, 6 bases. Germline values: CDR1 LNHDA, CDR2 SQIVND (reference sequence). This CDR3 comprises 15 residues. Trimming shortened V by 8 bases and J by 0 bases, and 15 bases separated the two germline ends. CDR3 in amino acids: CASSPGDGSTDTQYF. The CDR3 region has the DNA TGTGCCAGTTCACCAGGGGACGGTAGCACAGATACGCAGTATTTT. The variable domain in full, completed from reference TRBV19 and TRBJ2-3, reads DGGITQSPKYLFRKEGQNVTLSCEQNLNHDAMYWYRQDPGQGLRLIYYSQIVNDFQKGDIAEGYSVSREKKESFPLTVTSAQKNPTAFYLCASSPGDGSTDTQYFGPGTRLTVL.

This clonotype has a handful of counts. CDR3 DNA sequence: TGTGCCAGCAGCCAGACAGGCAGGGAGCAGTTCTTC. Protein product: CASSQTGREQFF. The rearrangement joins TRBV3-1 to TRBJ2-1; D possibly corresponds to TRBD1 (6 bases). The CDR3 extends over 12 amino acids. CDR1 is LGHDT and CDR2 is YNNKEL in the germline V gene (reference sequence). V lost 3 bases and J lost 10, with 10 bases in between.

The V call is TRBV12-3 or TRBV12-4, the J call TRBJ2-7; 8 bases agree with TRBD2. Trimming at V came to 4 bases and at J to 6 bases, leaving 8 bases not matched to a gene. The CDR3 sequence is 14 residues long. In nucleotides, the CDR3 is TGTGCCAGCAGTTCACGGGGGGGAGGAGGCGAGCAGTACTTC. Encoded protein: CASSSRGGGGEQYF.

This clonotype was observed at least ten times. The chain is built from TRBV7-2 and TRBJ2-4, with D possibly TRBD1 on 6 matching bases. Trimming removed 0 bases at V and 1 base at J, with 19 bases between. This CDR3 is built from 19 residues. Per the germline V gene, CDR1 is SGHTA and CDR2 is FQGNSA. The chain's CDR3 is CASSLAPQGTNGAKNIQYF. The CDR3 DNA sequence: TGTGCCAGCAGCTTAGCTCCACAGGGTACAAACGGTGCCAAAAACATTCAGTACTTC.

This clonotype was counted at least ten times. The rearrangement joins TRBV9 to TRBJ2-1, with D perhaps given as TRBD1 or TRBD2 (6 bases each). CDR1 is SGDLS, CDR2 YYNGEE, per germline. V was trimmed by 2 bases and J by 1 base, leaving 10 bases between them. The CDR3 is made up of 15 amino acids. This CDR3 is CASSVVGGSYNEQFF. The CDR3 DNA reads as TGTGCCAGCAGCGTTGTAGGGGGGTCCTACAATGAGCAGTTCTTC.

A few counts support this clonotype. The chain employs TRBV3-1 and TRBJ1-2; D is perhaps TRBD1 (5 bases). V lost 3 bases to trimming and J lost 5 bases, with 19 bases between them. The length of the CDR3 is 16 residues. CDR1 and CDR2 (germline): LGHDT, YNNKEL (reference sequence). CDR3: CASSHLHTTDAYGYTF. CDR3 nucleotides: TGTGCCAGCAGCCACCTTCATACGACAGACGCTTATGGCTACACCTTC.

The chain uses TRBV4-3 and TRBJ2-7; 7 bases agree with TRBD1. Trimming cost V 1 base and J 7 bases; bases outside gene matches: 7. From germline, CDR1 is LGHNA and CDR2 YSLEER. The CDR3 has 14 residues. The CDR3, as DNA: TGCGCCAGCAGCCAAGCGACAGGGTATGGGGAGCAGTACTTC. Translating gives CASSQATGYGEQYF.

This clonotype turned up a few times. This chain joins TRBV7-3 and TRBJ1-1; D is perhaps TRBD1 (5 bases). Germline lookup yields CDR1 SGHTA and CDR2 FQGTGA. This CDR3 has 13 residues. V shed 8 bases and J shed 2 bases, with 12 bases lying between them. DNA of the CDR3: TGTGCCAGCGGGGTAACAGGCAACACTGAAGCTTTCTTT. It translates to CASGVTGNTEAFF.